The 26 T cell receptor beta chains presented below share a single source sample, sequenced in a study of memory CD4+ T cells and cytomegalovirus serostatus. The sort gate was single viable CD3+CD4+CD8-CD45RO+ cells for memory CD4+ T cells. Sequencing was performed with immunoSEQ multiplex PCR; in TCRdb, only in-frame clones are kept and a portion is missing. The sample has approximately 61,000 clones; 80% are singletons. The specimen was memory CD4+ T cells from blood. Receptors were obtained from an adult in good health and CMV-seronegative. Some clones in this sample may be carry-over from other donors' samples.

This clone was seen only a few times. The chain couples TRBV4-1 to TRBJ1-1; TRBD1 is a possible D gene (5 bases). CDR1 MGHRA and CDR2 YSYEKL come from the germline V gene. The CDR3 sequence is 16 residues long. V was pared by 1 base and J by 0 bases, with 12 bases between. CDR3 nucleotide sequence: TGCGCCAGCAGCCAAGTGGACACTATATTGAACACTGAAGCTTTCTTT. It yields the protein CASSQVDTILNTEAFF.

The sample holds one count of this clone. This CDR3 reads CASSPVAISGANVLTF. In DNA form, the CDR3 reads TGTGCCAGCAGCCCTGTGGCGATTTCTGGGGCCAACGTCCTGACTTTC. The V gene is TRBV7-6, the J gene TRBJ2-6; no clear D. Trimming took off 5 bases at V and 1 base at J, with 12 bases between the two ends. The CDR3 is 16 amino acids. In germline, CDR1 is SGHVS, CDR2 FNYEAQ.

This chain uses TRBV7-2 with TRBJ1-6; D is ambiguous. This CDR3 has 16 residues. Per the germline V gene, CDR1 is SGHTA and CDR2 is FQGNSA. With 3 bases removed from V and 0 bases from J, the gap between germline ends came to 9 bases. The CDR3 nucleotides read TGTGCCAGCAGCTTGGACGGGAGCTCCTATAATTCACCCCTCCACTTT. It translates to CASSLDGSSYNSPLHF.

In this sample, this clone turned up a few times. The chain links TRBV28 to TRBJ1-2; the D gene is possibly TRBD1 (5 bases). V was cut by 4 bases and J by 0 bases, with 12 bases left in between. This CDR3 has 15 amino acids. Germline V gene data show CDR1 as MDHEN and CDR2 as SYDVKM. The CDR3 bases are TGTGCCAGCAGTTCGTCGGGGGGAGCTAACTATGGCTACACCTTC. It is translated as CASSSSGGANYGYTF.

This chain joins TRBV5-8 and TRBJ2-3, with a possible D match to TRBD1 (6 bases). This CDR3 comprises 15 residues. The V end was cut by 4 bases, the J end by 2 bases, with 14 bases between. Germline CDR1 and CDR2: SGHTS and YDEGEE. The CDR3 nucleotides are TGTGCCAGCAGCCCCGGGGACACCCTCACAGATACGCAGTATTTT. It codes for CASSPGDTLTDTQYF. The whole variable domain, remainder taken from reference TRBV5-8 and TRBJ2-3, is EAGVTQSPTHLIKTRGQQATLRCSPISGHTSVYWYQQALGLGLQFLLWYDEGEERNRGNFPPRFSGRQFPNYSSELNVNALELEDSALYLCASSPGDTLTDTQYFGPGTRLTVL.

This clone has a handful of counts. V gene TRBV5-1 combines with J gene TRBJ1-1; the D gene is possibly TRBD1 (6 bases). This CDR3 contains 14 residues. V dropped 4 bases and J dropped 1 base, with 11 bases sitting between them. Per germline, CDR1 SGHRS and CDR2 YFSETQ. The CDR3, as DNA: TGCGCCAGCAGCCCTCAAGGGGGGAACACTGAAGCTTTCTTT. Translating gives CASSPQGGNTEAFF.

The chain combines TRBV4-1 with TRBJ1-1, with D hard to call. Trimming took 4 bases from V and 0 from J, leaving 12 bases between them. CDR3 length: 15 amino acids. The germline V gene encodes CDR1 MGHRA and CDR2 YSYEKL. The CDR3 protein is CASSPFQVLNTEAFF. CDR3 bases: TGCGCCAGCAGCCCCTTCCAGGTCCTGAACACTGAAGCTTTCTTT.

The rearrangement joins TRBV6-4 to TRBJ2-5, with D maybe TRBD1 (5 bases). The CDR3 has 16 amino acids. V gave up 2 bases and J gave up 3 bases, with 16 bases separating them. The germline V gene encodes CDR1 MRHNA and CDR2 SNTAGT. The CDR3 DNA reads TGTGCCAGCAGTGACCCGAGTGGCAGGGTAAAAGAGACCCAGTACTTC. Protein product: CASSDPSGRVKETQYF.

This sequence joins TRBV5-5 and TRBJ2-5, with 8 positions matching TRBD2. Trimming cost V 0 bases and J 7 bases; bases outside gene matches: 5. The CDR3 runs 14 residues. The germline CDR1 and CDR2 sequences are SGHKS and YYEKEE (reference sequence). The DNA of the CDR3 is TGTGCCAGCAGCTTGGCTCGGGGGGGAGGGACCCAGTACTTC. This encodes CASSLARGGGTQYF.

This sequence joins TRBV6-5 and TRBJ2-7; the match to TRBD2 covers 12 bases. The CDR3 sequence is 15 residues long. The V segment lost 6 bases and the J segment 3 bases; nucleotides outside the gene matches: 6. The V gene's germline CDR1 is MNHEY and CDR2 SVGAGI. The CDR3 sequence: CASRNGLAGNYEQYF. As DNA, the CDR3 is TGTGCCAGCAGGAACGGACTAGCGGGGAACTACGAGCAGTACTTC.

The V and J genes are TRBV7-2 and TRBJ1-1, with D possibly TRBD1 on 5 matching bases. The V gene lost 8 bases and the J gene lost 0 bases, with 10 bases spanning the gap. The CDR3 covers 13 residues. The germline gives CDR1 SGHTA, CDR2 FQGNSA. CDR3 bases: TGTGCCAGCTCCCGACAGTTGAACACTGAAGCTTTCTTT. Translation: CASSRQLNTEAFF.

This clone has only a few counts. Different DNA sequences within this sample yield the same CDR3. The chain couples TRBV2 to TRBJ1-1; D not resolved. V dropped 5 bases and J dropped 1 base, with 8 bases sitting between them. The CDR3 length is 13 residues. The germline gives CDR1 SNHLY, CDR2 FYNNEI. The CDR3 nucleotides are TGTGCCAGCAGTCAGGACGGGAACACTGAAGCTTTCTTT. This gives the protein CASSQDGNTEAFF.

The rearrangement uses TRBV19 and TRBJ1-1; 7 bases agree with TRBD1. Unmatched junction bases numbered 11, after V lost 7 bases and J lost 6 bases. This CDR3 has 14 amino acids. Per the germline V gene, CDR1 is LNHDA and CDR2 is SQIVND (reference sequence). CDR3 bases: TGTGCCAGTACCGACGGGACAGATTTTGCTGAAGCTTTCTTT. It encodes CASTDGTDFAEAFF.

This clone was observed a few times. The V call is TRBV18, the J call TRBJ1-1, with 8 bases aligning to TRBD1. V trimming: 3 bases; J trimming: 3 bases; junction bases outside the gene matches: 6. The CDR3 is 15 amino acids. CDR1 and CDR2 from the germline V gene are KGHSH and LQKENI. CDR3 nucleotides: TGTGCCAGCTCACCGGTTCAGGGGGCACACACTGAAGCTTTCTTT. Translated, it gives CASSPVQGAHTEAFF.

The J gene is TRBJ2-7, the V gene TRBV11-2, with unresolved D. The V end was cut by 4 bases, the J end by 3 bases, with 7 bases between. The CDR3 runs 12 residues. Germline CDR1 is SGHAT and CDR2 is FQNNGV. This CDR3 is CASSSRVYEQYF. CDR3 in DNA: TGTGCCAGCAGCTCAAGGGTCTACGAGCAGTACTTC.

The CDR3 loop is CASKWVNEQFF. CDR3 bases: TGTGCCAGCAAGTGGGTTAATGAGCAGTTCTTC. This chain connects TRBV6-5 to TRBJ2-1; D unresolved. The germline V gene encodes CDR1 MNHEY and CDR2 SVGAGI. Trimming shortened V by 7 bases and J by 7 bases, and 8 bases separated the two germline ends. The CDR3 is 11 residues long.

This rearrangement joins TRBV4-1 to TRBJ1-1; D uncertain. This CDR3 contains 19 residues. Trimming pared 3 bases from V and 0 bases from J, leaving 23 bases between. Germline V CDR1 and CDR2: MGHRA, YSYEKL. The CDR3 is CASSHPPWEVVRVNTEAFF. CDR3 nucleotide sequence: TGCGCCAGCAGCCACCCTCCCTGGGAGGTGGTACGGGTGAACACTGAAGCTTTCTTT.

The chain employs TRBV7-2 and TRBJ2-1; the match to TRBD2 covers 14 bases. Germline V CDR1 and CDR2: SGHTA, FQGNSA. This CDR3 comprises 18 residues. Trimming took 5 bases from V and 5 from J; bases not matched to a gene: 11. CDR3 amino acids: CASSPSPGTSGGHNEQFF. The CDR3 bases are TGTGCCAGCAGCCCTTCCCCCGGGACTAGCGGGGGACACAATGAGCAGTTCTTC.

DNA for the CDR3: TGCAGCGTCGACGGGACAGGGGGCTCAAGCGAGCAGTACTTC. This gives the protein CSVDGTGGSSEQYF. The chain has TRBV29-1 and TRBJ2-7; 12 nucleotides match TRBD1. The CDR3 runs 14 residues. V lost 6 bases, J lost 6 bases, and 9 bases stayed unmatched. Germline CDR1 reads SQVTM; CDR2 reads ANQGSEA.

This rearrangement joins TRBV29-1 to TRBJ1-1; D unclear. The CDR3 is 13 residues long. In germline, CDR1 is SQVTM, CDR2 ANQGSEA. The ends were cut back, 0 bases at V and 5 bases at J, with 10 bases in the middle. In DNA form, the CDR3 reads TGCAGCGTTGAAGATCAGTTTAGTACTGAAGCTTTCTTT. It codes for CSVEDQFSTEAFF.

This chain connects TRBV5-4 to TRBJ1-3, with D perhaps matching TRBD1 (6 bases). Germline values: CDR1 SGHNT, CDR2 YYREEE (reference sequence). V lost 0 bases and J 4 bases, leaving 11 bases between the germline ends. This CDR3 has 15 residues. The CDR3 here is CASSLVGGLGNTIYF. DNA of the CDR3: TGTGCCAGCAGCTTGGTCGGGGGCTTGGGAAACACCATATATTTT.

This clone has just one count. One junction end does not reproduce the germline sequence, and a read error may be involved. The same CDR3 arises from other DNA sequences in this sample as well. The chain couples TRBV2 to TRBJ2-1; no clear D gene. Germline V gene sequence: CDR1 SNHLY, CDR2 FYNNEI. The length of the CDR3 is 15 residues. CDR3 in DNA: TGTGCCAGCAAGGTTCAGGAGAGCTCCTATAATGAGCAGTTCTTC. Its protein is CASKVQESSYNEQFF. Based on the CDR3 plus reference TRBV2 and TRBJ2-1, the full variable domain is EPEVTQTPSHQVTQMGQEVILRCVPISNHLYFYWYRQILGQKVEFLVSFYNNEISEKSEIFDDQFSVERPDGSNFTLKIRSTKLEDSAMYFCASKVQESSYNEQFFGPGTRLTVL.

The rearrangement links TRBV28 to TRBJ1-2; no firm D call. This CDR3 spans 13 amino acids. The germline CDR1 and CDR2 sequences are MDHEN and SYDVKM. V dropped 2 bases and J dropped 4 bases, with 8 bases sitting between them. CDR3: CASSLNTAYGYTF. The CDR3 region has the DNA TGTGCCAGCAGTTTAAATACGGCCTATGGCTACACCTTC.

V gene TRBV5-1 combines with J gene TRBJ2-2; D may correspond to TRBD1 or TRBD2 (7 bases each). Germline-derived CDR1 and CDR2 are SGHRS and YFSETQ. The CDR3 totals 15 residues. Between the trimmed V and J ends, which lost 4 bases and 13 bases, there was a span of 23 bases. CDR3 nucleotides: TGCGCCAGCAGCCCAAGGGACAGCGGGGCTGGAAGGCTGTTTTTT. It translates to CASSPRDSGAGRLFF.

The chain links TRBV7-3 to TRBJ2-2; D remains unclear. V lost 2 bases, J lost 4 bases, and 11 bases lay in between. The CDR3 is 15 amino acids. Germline loops: CDR1 SGHTA, CDR2 FQGTGA. CDR3 sequence (DNA): TGTGCCAGCAGCTTATCCCCAGCGAGCACCGGGGAGCTGTTTTTT. Translating gives CASSLSPASTGELFF.

The chain couples TRBV9 to TRBJ1-5, with 8 positions matching TRBD1. The CDR3 is 13 residues long. Germline CDR1 and CDR2: SGDLS and YYNGEE. Trimming took 3 bases from V and 7 from J; bases not matched to a gene: 3. The CDR3 protein is CASSAGGGQPQHF. CDR3 bases: TGTGCCAGCAGCGCAGGGGGCGGACAGCCCCAGCATTTT. The complete variable domain, with remaining parts taken from reference TRBV9 and TRBJ1-5, reads DSGVTQTPKHLITATGQRVTLRCSPRSGDLSVYWYQQSLDQGLQFLIQYYNGEERAKGNILERFSAQQFPDLHSELNLSSLELGDSALYFCASSAGGGQPQHFGDGTRLSIL.